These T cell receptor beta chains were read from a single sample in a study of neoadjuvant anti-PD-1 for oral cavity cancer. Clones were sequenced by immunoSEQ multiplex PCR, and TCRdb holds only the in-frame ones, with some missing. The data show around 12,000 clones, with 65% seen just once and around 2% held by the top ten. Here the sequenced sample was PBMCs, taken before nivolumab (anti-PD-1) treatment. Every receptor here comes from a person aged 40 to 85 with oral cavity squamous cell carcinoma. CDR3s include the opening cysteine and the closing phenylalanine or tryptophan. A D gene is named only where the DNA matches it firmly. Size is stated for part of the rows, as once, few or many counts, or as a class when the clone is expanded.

TGTGCCAGCAGCGGGGGGACTAGGGTAGACGAGCAGTACTTC,CASSGGTRVDEQYF,TRBJ2-7,TRBD2,.,TRBV5-6
TGCAGCGTTGGGGGGGCTCGATCGGATACGCAGTATTTT,CSVGGARSDTQYF,TRBJ2-3,.,.,TRBV29-1
TGTGCCAGTAGTATAAATCTGGACAGTGTGAGCTCCTACGAGCAGTACTTC,CASSINLDSVSSYEQYF,TRBJ2-7,.,.,TRBV19
TGTGCCAGCAGTTACTCGGCGGGACACCGGAACACTGAAGCTTTCTTT,CASSYSAGHRNTEAFF,TRBJ1-1,.,.,TRBV6-5
TGTGCCAGCAGTGAACGGTCTGTGAACACTGAAGCTTTCTTT,CASSERSVNTEAFF,TRBJ1-1,.,.,TRBV6-1
TGTGCCTGGAAGGGAGGGGCACAAAACTATGGCTACACCTTC,CAWKGGAQNYGYTF,TRBJ1-2,.,few,TRBV30
TGTGCCAGCAGTGGAATTCAAGCCATCTTGGGGGAGCAGTACTTC,CASSGIQAILGEQYF,TRBJ2-7,.,few,TRBV2
TGTGCCAGCAGCTTGGTTGGGGGGCCGGGCGGCTACACCTTC,CASSLVGGPGGYTF,TRBJ1-2,.,.,TRBV5-6
TGTGCCAGCAGCGGGACAGGGATTGGTTCCAATGAGCAGTTCTTC,CASSGTGIGSNEQFF,TRBJ2-1,TRBD1,.,TRBV9
TGTGCCAGTAGTACCTCGAGGGGGGGCACAGATACGCAGTATTTT,CASSTSRGGTDTQYF,TRBJ2-3,.,.,TRBV19
TGTGCCAGCAGCGCCTTGGGGGGGGCTCTAGTTGTTGGTCAGTTCTTC,CASSALGGALVVGQFF,TRBJ2-1,.,.,TRBV9
TGTGCCAGCTCAGGAGGCCAGCTCCTACGGGTTGATGGCTACACCTTC,CASSGGQLLRVDGYTF,TRBJ1-2,.,.,TRBV18
TGTGCCAGCGGGCGGACAGGTTCGAATGAGCAGTTCTTC,CASGRTGSNEQFF,TRBJ2-1,TRBD1,.,TRBV2
TGCGCCAGCAGTAGAGTACTCGGGGGTAGCACAGATACGCAGTATTTT,CASSRVLGGSTDTQYF,TRBJ2-3,.,few,TRBV5-1
TGTGCCAGCAGTTTCACGAACACCGGGGAGCTGTTTTTT,CASSFTNTGELFF,TRBJ2-2,.,few,TRBV7-7
TGTGCTAGCAGCCCGGGCCCGGGGGGAGGAAACACCATATATTTT,CASSPGPGGGNTIYF,TRBJ1-3,.,few,TRBV7-7
TGTGCCAGCAGTTTTAGGGGGAACACTGAAGCTTTCTTT,CASSFRGNTEAFF,TRBJ1-1,.,few,TRBV27
TGCGCCAGCACCTATGGGACAGTAAACACCGGGGAGCTGTTTTTT,CASTYGTVNTGELFF,TRBJ2-2,TRBD1,.,TRBV10-2
TGCGCCAGCAGCCAAGTACGGGCATCGGGTCAGTACTTC,CASSQVRASGQYF,TRBJ2-4,.,.,TRBV4-1
TGTGCCAGCAGTCAGGTCTTCCGAGGAGCGGAGCTGTTTTTT,CASSQVFRGAELFF,TRBJ2-2,.,.,TRBV6-1
TGTGCCAGCTCGGTAAGGACTAGCGGCCGCAACAATGAGCAGTTCTTC,CASSVRTSGRNNEQFF,TRBJ2-1,TRBD2,.,TRBV18
TGTGCCAGTAGTCCCCTCGACGGCCGACCTTCCTTC,CASSPLDGRPSF,TRBJ2-4,.,.,TRBV19
TGCGCCAGCAGCTTGGGGACTAGCGCGGACTACGAGCAGTACTTC,CASSLGTSADYEQYF,TRBJ2-7,TRBD2,.,TRBV5-1
TGTGCCAGCAGCGTACAGGGGGCAGGCTATGGCTACACCTTC,CASSVQGAGYGYTF,TRBJ1-2,TRBD1,.,TRBV2
TGTGCCAGCAGCTTAGGGGGGACAAACGAGCAGTACTTC,CASSLGGTNEQYF,TRBJ2-7,.,.,TRBV7-8
TGCGCCAGCAGCTCCGGGACTAGTTATGGGGATGAGCAGTTCTTC,CASSSGTSYGDEQFF,TRBJ2-1,TRBD2,.,TRBV5-1
TGTGCCAGCAGCCCCCGGGGAGCGGGGGGGATCACAGATACGCAGTATTTT,CASSPRGAGGITDTQYF,TRBJ2-3,TRBD2,.,TRBV5-4
TGTGCCAGCGGACTTGCTGGGATGAACACTGAAGCTTTCTTT,CASGLAGMNTEAFF,TRBJ1-1,.,few,TRBV4-2
TGTGCCAGCAGCAGGGACAGCTCCAATCAGCCCCAGCATTTT,CASSRDSSNQPQHF,TRBJ1-5,TRBD1,once,TRBV28